These 25 T cell receptor beta chains originate from one sample sequenced in a study of blood T cell repertoires in COVID-19. The protocol was immunoSEQ multiplex PCR, while the TCRdb copy is restricted to in-frame clones and leaves out a portion. Of a few hundred thousand clones listed, roughly nine tenths are singletons. Sequencing used peripheral blood. Every receptor here comes from a woman aged 30 to 39 with COVID-19, enrolled during active disease.

V gene TRBV4-1 combines with J gene TRBJ1-1, with D perhaps matching TRBD1 (6 bases). Germline-derived CDR1 and CDR2 are MGHRA and YSYEKL. Trimming shortened V by 7 bases and J by 1 base, and 10 bases separated the two germline ends. The CDR3 spans 13 residues. CDR3 sequence (DNA): TGCGCCAGCAAACAGGGTCCGAACACTGAAGCTTTCTTT. Its translation is CASKQGPNTEAFF.

J is TRBJ1-1 and V is TRBV11-2; D remains ambiguous. In germline, CDR1 is SGHAT, CDR2 FQNNGV. The CDR3 spans 13 residues. V shed 2 bases and J shed 0 bases, with 4 bases lying between them. In nucleotides, the CDR3 is TGTGCCAGCAGCTTAAGCTTGAACACTGAAGCTTTCTTT. Protein sequence: CASSLSLNTEAFF.

The rearrangement links TRBV7-9 to TRBJ2-3, with D unclear. Germline V gene lookup returns CDR1 SEHNR and CDR2 FQNEAQ (reference sequence). The CDR3 has 15 residues. Between the trimmed V and J ends, which lost 5 bases and 2 bases, there was a span of 14 bases. The CDR3 here is CASSPPRVTTDTQYF. In nucleotides, the CDR3 is TGTGCCAGCAGCCCCCCACGGGTAACCACAGATACGCAGTATTTT.

The chain employs TRBV7-2 and TRBJ1-2, with 9 bases lining up with TRBD1. CDR3 size: 16 residues. Per germline, CDR1 SGHTA and CDR2 FQGNSA. V shed 4 bases and J 5 bases; nucleotides not matched to a gene: 11. The CDR3 DNA reads as TGTGCCAGCAGCTCAACAGGGGGCGCCGAGATGTATGGCTACACCTTC. Translated: CASSSTGGAEMYGYTF.

The chain joins TRBV7-9 to TRBJ2-1, with D hard to call. The length of the CDR3 is 14 residues. Looked up from germline, CDR1 is SEHNR and CDR2 is FQNEAQ (reference sequence). V was trimmed by 2 bases and J by 2 bases, leaving 7 bases between them. The CDR3 reads CASSLPQTYNEQFF. CDR3 in DNA: TGTGCCAGCAGCTTACCCCAAACCTACAATGAGCAGTTCTTC.

The sample holds a few counts of this clone. The J gene is TRBJ2-1, the V gene TRBV12-5; D might be TRBD2 (5 bases). Germline lookup yields CDR1 LGHNT and CDR2 FRNRAP. The CDR3 has 13 amino acids. Trimming took off 5 bases at V and 5 bases at J, with 10 bases between the two ends. CDR3 region: CASGTGYDNEQFF. CDR3 nucleotides: TGTGCTAGTGGTACGGGGTACGACAATGAGCAGTTCTTC.

The chain is built from TRBV5-4 and TRBJ1-2, with 9 bases identical to TRBD1. The CDR3 has 15 amino acids. Germline V gene sequence: CDR1 SGHNT, CDR2 YYREEE (reference sequence). Trimming removed 4 bases from V and 3 bases from J; junction bases left unmatched: 7. The CDR3 is CASSVRDRAYYGYTF. DNA of the CDR3: TGTGCCAGCAGCGTCCGGGACAGGGCCTACTATGGCTACACCTTC.

The chain is built from TRBV10-3 and TRBJ2-3, with 10 bases matching TRBD1. J lost 1 base, V lost 3 bases, and 7 bases had no gene match. CDR1 and CDR2 from the germline V gene are ENHRY and SYGVKD. The CDR3 spans 17 residues. This CDR3 is CAISEMVGTGGTDTQYF. As DNA, the CDR3 is TGTGCCATCAGTGAAATGGTCGGGACAGGGGGCACAGATACGCAGTATTTT.

The chain recombines TRBV6-2 or TRBV6-3 with TRBJ2-7; 10 bases fit TRBD2. V dropped 3 bases and J dropped 6; count of bases not matched to a gene: 11. The CDR3 sequence is 16 residues long. Germline CDR1 is MNHEY and CDR2 is SVGEGT. The CDR3 spells CASSYWPAGGPVEQYF. The CDR3 nucleotides are TGTGCCAGCAGTTATTGGCCAGCGGGAGGGCCCGTCGAGCAGTACTTC.

The rearrangement links TRBV6-5 to TRBJ1-1; 10 bases agree with TRBD1. The CDR3 has 12 amino acids. The trim removed 8 bases at V and 4 bases at J, leaving 1 base unmatched. CDR1 MNHEY and CDR2 SVGAGI come from the germline V gene. The CDR3: CASGTGVTEAFF. CDR3 nucleotide sequence: TGTGCCAGCGGGACAGGGGTCACTGAAGCTTTCTTT.

The chain joins TRBV7-2 to TRBJ1-1, with 7 bases aligning to TRBD1. V lost 5 bases and J lost 1; bases outside the gene matches: 4. CDR1 is SGHTA and CDR2 is FQGNSA in the germline V gene. This CDR3 is 14 amino acids long. The CDR3 here is CASSRRQGNTEAFF. The CDR3 nucleotides are TGTGCCAGCAGCCGGAGACAGGGGAACACTGAAGCTTTCTTT.

This chain joins TRBV27 and TRBJ2-2, with 9 bases fitting TRBD1. This CDR3 spans 15 amino acids. Germline values: CDR1 MNHEY, CDR2 SMNVEV (reference sequence). J gave up 5 bases and V 5 bases, and 6 bases lay outside the gene matches. The CDR3 here is CASSTATGGTGELFF. CDR3 nucleotides: TGTGCCAGCAGTACAGCGACAGGGGGGACCGGGGAGCTGTTTTTT.

The chain is built from TRBV19 and TRBJ1-3, with a weak D call TRBD1 (6 bases). The CDR3 consists of 14 residues. Per germline, CDR1 LNHDA and CDR2 SQIVND (reference sequence). V lost 7 bases to trimming and J lost 0 bases, with 10 bases between them. CDR3 region: CASNRELSGNTIYF. The CDR3 nucleotides read TGTGCCAGTAACAGGGAACTCTCTGGAAACACCATATATTTT.

This rearrangement joins TRBV7-2 to TRBJ2-7; 7 bases map to TRBD2. Trimming cost V 5 bases and J 7 bases; bases outside gene matches: 14. The CDR3 consists of 15 residues. Germline assignment: CDR1 SGHTA and CDR2 FQGNSA. CDR3 DNA sequence: TGTGCCAGCAGCCCATTTACCGGGACTACGCCAGAGCAGTACTTC. As protein: CASSPFTGTTPEQYF.

The V gene is TRBV29-1, the J gene TRBJ2-3; 7 positions match TRBD2. CDR1 SQVTM and CDR2 ANQGSEA come from the germline V gene. V shed 3 bases, J shed 4 bases, and the junction held 4 bases outside the gene matches. This CDR3 contains 13 residues. This CDR3 reads CSVDGAGADTQYF. The CDR3 bases are TGCAGCGTTGACGGGGCGGGAGCAGATACGCAGTATTTT.

The CDR3 here is CASSLWTSGRIYEQYF. The CDR3 DNA reads TGTGCCAGCAGTCTTTGGACTAGCGGGAGAATCTACGAGCAGTACTTC. The V call is TRBV27, the J call TRBJ2-7; 13 positions match TRBD2. CDR1 MNHEY and CDR2 SMNVEV come from the germline V gene (reference sequence). The length of the CDR3 is 16 residues. Germline trimming cut 5 bases from V and 3 bases from J; bases unmatched to any gene: 7.

This rearrangement joins TRBV11-2 to TRBJ2-1; 8 positions agree with TRBD1. This CDR3 has 17 residues. Germline V CDR1 and CDR2: SGHAT, FQNNGV. Trimming removed 0 bases from V and 8 bases from J; junction bases left unmatched: 12. The CDR3 region is CASSLEGQRQGIHEQFF. The DNA for the CDR3 is TGTGCCAGCAGCTTAGAAGGGCAGCGACAGGGGATCCATGAGCAGTTCTTC.

On this clone: Other DNA sequences within the sample encode an identical CDR3. The chain recombines TRBV7-2 with TRBJ1-1; 7 positions agree with TRBD1. This CDR3 is built from 15 residues. The ends lost 1 base at V and 3 bases at J; junction bases unmatched: 5. Germline CDR1 and CDR2: SGHTA and FQGNSA. The CDR3 bases are TGTGCCAGCAGCTTAGACGGAACAGGGGACACTGAAGCTTTCTTT. This gives the protein CASSLDGTGDTEAFF.

This rearrangement joins TRBV14 to TRBJ2-5; 8 nucleotides align to TRBD1. The CDR3 contains 12 residues. After removal of 4 bases from V and 7 bases from J, the junction contained 2 bases not matched to a gene. CDR1 is SGHDN, CDR2 FVKESK, per germline. This chain's CDR3 is CASSLDRGTQYF. The CDR3 nucleotides read TGTGCCAGCAGCCTCGACAGGGGGACCCAGTACTTC.

This clone appeared a single time. V and J are TRBV5-1 and TRBJ2-7; 7 nucleotides match TRBD2. V shed 0 bases and J 5 bases; nucleotides not matched to a gene: 11. Germline V gene lookup returns CDR1 SGHRS and CDR2 YFSETQ. This CDR3 has 16 residues. CDR3 sequence: CASSLAIAAGLDEQYF. CDR3 DNA: TGCGCCAGCAGCTTGGCCATAGCAGCGGGACTCGACGAGCAGTACTTC.

The chain joins TRBV15 to TRBJ2-5, with D unresolved. Trimming shortened V by 0 bases and J by 5 bases, and 7 bases separated the two germline ends. The germline gives CDR1 LNHNV, CDR2 YYDKDF (reference sequence). This CDR3 contains 13 residues. Here the CDR3 reads CATSRDLRETQYF. The CDR3 nucleotides read TGTGCCACCAGCAGAGACTTGAGGGAGACCCAGTACTTC. The complete variable domain, with remaining parts taken from reference TRBV15 and TRBJ2-5, reads DAMVIQNPRYQVTQFGKPVTLSCSQTLNHNVMYWYQQKSSQAPKLLFHYYDKDFNNEADTPDNFQSRRPNTSFCFLDIRSPGLGDTAMYLCATSRDLRETQYFGPGTRLLVL.

The CDR3 nucleotides read TGCAGCGTGACAGAGGTCTACGAGCAGTACTTC. It codes for CSVTEVYEQYF. The chain links TRBV29-1 to TRBJ2-7; tentatively, D is TRBD1 (5 bases). V was clipped by 6 bases and J by 3 bases, with 9 bases between them. This CDR3 is built from 11 residues. CDR1 is SQVTM and CDR2 is ANQGSEA in the germline V gene.

This chain uses TRBV5-4 with TRBJ1-2; 7 bases are shared with TRBD1. V was clipped by 1 base and J by 5 bases; unmatched bases: 2. Germline CDR1 and CDR2: SGHNT and YYREEE (reference sequence). The CDR3 is made up of 13 amino acids. Here the CDR3 DNA reads TGTGCCAGCAGCTTGTCAGGGGGGTATGGCTACACCTTC. It specifies CASSLSGGYGYTF.

The genes are TRBV19 and TRBJ1-1; D unclear. The ends were cut back, 1 base at V and 1 base at J, with 7 bases in the middle. CDR1 LNHDA and CDR2 SQIVND come from the germline V gene (reference sequence). CDR3 size: 14 residues. CDR3 in DNA: TGTGCCAGTAGTATAGCGTCGGGGAACACTGAAGCTTTCTTT. Amino acid sequence: CASSIASGNTEAFF.

The chain joins TRBV29-1 to TRBJ1-1; maybe TRBD1 (6 bases). V lost 7 bases and J lost 0, with 12 bases in between. The CDR3 extends over 13 amino acids. Germline CDR1 reads SQVTM; CDR2 reads ANQGSEA. In DNA, the CDR3 is TGCAGCGCTGGACAGCGAATGAACACTGAAGCTTTCTTT. This codes for CSAGQRMNTEAFF.